This TCR beta chain emerged from a study of blood T cells in healthy people across ages. PCR was performed a second time for roughly 6 to 12 cycles using a sample-barcoded 5' primer and a J-beta primer mix. TCRdb processed the 5' RACE reads anew with MiXCR; each CDR3 protein has one entry. This table holds around 2 million distinct CDR3 sequences, around 42% found once. Only one count was recorded for this clonotype. Isolation yielded PBMCs, at least 6 million per sample, in every case. Sequencing was performed on blood. The origin of this receptor is a human donor in good health.

The CDR3 nucleotides are TGTGCCAGCAGTCTACAGGGGAACCCGACCCGGACCGGGGAGCTGTTTTTT. This gives the protein CASSLQGNPTRTGELFF. The rearrangement uses TRBV12-3 or TRBV12-4 and TRBJ2-2; 7 positions agree with TRBD1. This CDR3 is 17 amino acids long. J lost 5 bases, V lost 5 bases, and 14 bases had no gene match.